Presented here are 29 T cell receptor beta chains from one specimen sequenced in a study of T cell responses to AZD1222 COVID-19 vaccine. Clones were read by immunoSEQ multiplex PCR, and TCRdb kept only the in-frame ones, dropping some. Of more than 110,000 clones in the sample, about 90% are singletons; the top ten hold around 3.5%. Sequencing was performed on peripheral blood, taken 28 days after the second AZD1222 dose. The receptors originated from an adult who received the AZD1222 COVID-19 vaccine.

The chain couples TRBV10-3 to TRBJ2-2, with D tentatively TRBD1 or TRBD2 (7 bases each). This CDR3 has 17 residues. Trimming removed 3 bases at V and 2 bases at J, with 16 bases between. Germline V gene lookup returns CDR1 ENHRY and CDR2 SYGVKD. In DNA form, the CDR3 reads TGTGCCATCAGTGAAAGGGGGGGACAGACAAACACCGGGGAGCTGTTTTTT. This encodes CAISERGGQTNTGELFF.

The V call is TRBV11-3, the J call TRBJ1-3; 8 bases line up with TRBD1. Germline lookup yields CDR1 SGHNT and CDR2 YENEEA. The CDR3 sequence is 17 residues long. Germline trimming cut 5 bases from V and 1 base from J; bases unmatched to any gene: 10. The CDR3 region is CASSAPGQVFSGNTIYF. The CDR3, as DNA: TGTGCCAGCAGCGCGCCGGGACAGGTCTTTTCTGGAAACACCATATATTTT.

The V call is TRBV6-5, the J call TRBJ2-3; D assignment may be TRBD1 or TRBD2 (5 bases each). The CDR3 totals 15 residues. The ends were cut back, 2 bases at V and 2 bases at J, with 11 bases in the middle. Per germline, CDR1 MNHEY and CDR2 SVGAGI. The CDR3 loop reads CASSYLGASTDTQYF. CDR3 sequence (DNA): TGTGCCAGCAGTTACCTCGGGGCCTCCACAGATACGCAGTATTTT.

The chain combines TRBV27 with TRBJ1-2, with D possibly matching TRBD1 (5 bases). CDR1 and CDR2 (germline): MNHEY, SMNVEV (reference sequence). With 3 bases removed from V and 5 bases from J, the gap between germline ends came to 7 bases. The CDR3 runs 12 residues. The CDR3 DNA is TGTGCCAGCAGTTTCTCAGGGTATGGCTACACCTTC. Encoded protein: CASSFSGYGYTF.

V usage is TRBV18 and J usage is TRBJ2-1, with D unclear. Germline V CDR1 and CDR2: KGHSH, LQKENI. CDR3 size: 15 residues. Trimming cost V 3 bases and J 4 bases, with 13 bases left between them. The CDR3 DNA follows: TGTGCCAGCTCACCTGCAAGCACCTCATACAATGAGCAGTTCTTC. It codes for CASSPASTSYNEQFF.

This sequence joins TRBV28 and TRBJ1-5, with 9 positions matching TRBD1. V lost 6 bases and J lost 3; bases outside the gene matches: 9. The length of the CDR3 is 16 residues. CDR1 and CDR2 from the germline V gene are MDHEN and SYDVKM. This CDR3 reads CASRSSGQGDNQPQHF. In DNA form, the CDR3 reads TGTGCCAGCAGATCGTCGGGACAGGGTGACAATCAGCCCCAGCATTTT.

The chain combines TRBV7-9 with TRBJ2-1, with 7 bases lining up with TRBD2. Germline CDR1 reads SEHNR; CDR2 reads FQNEAQ (reference sequence). The CDR3 has 16 amino acids. V dropped 1 base and J dropped 5; count of bases not matched to a gene: 8. The CDR3 here is CASSLGVGGRNNEQFF. As DNA, the CDR3 is TGTGCCAGCAGCTTAGGGGTGGGAGGGCGAAACAATGAGCAGTTCTTC.

This chain uses TRBV6-2 or TRBV6-3 with TRBJ1-1; unclear D gene. CDR1 is MNHEY and CDR2 is SVGEGT in the germline V gene. The V end was cut by 4 bases, the J end by 2 bases, with 11 bases between. The CDR3 has 14 amino acids. The DNA of the CDR3 is TGTGCCAGCAGTTCTTTCGAGTATAACACTGAAGCTTTCTTT. It encodes CASSSFEYNTEAFF.

This sequence joins TRBV19 and TRBJ1-6, with a weak D call TRBD1 (5 bases). Per the germline V gene, CDR1 is LNHDA and CDR2 is SQIVND (reference sequence). The CDR3 has 17 amino acids. Trimming pared 5 bases from V and 0 bases from J, leaving 14 bases between. The CDR3 region has the DNA TGTGCCAGTAGTCCCGGGACTGTCTCCTCCTATAATTCACCCCTCCACTTT. Amino acids: CASSPGTVSSYNSPLHF.

CDR3 in amino acids: CSIPISGRAPDTQYF. The CDR3 region has the DNA TGCAGCATTCCGATTAGCGGGAGGGCCCCAGATACGCAGTATTTT. This chain links TRBV29-1 with TRBJ2-3, with 11 bases matching TRBD2. V gave up 8 bases and J gave up 4 bases; unmatched junction bases: 11. CDR1 SQVTM and CDR2 ANQGSEA come from the germline V gene. The CDR3 spans 15 residues.

The genes are TRBV6-1 and TRBJ1-4; D may be TRBD1 (5 bases). CDR3 size: 15 residues. The V end was cut by 1 base, the J end by 9 bases, with 15 bases between. Germline lookup yields CDR1 MNHNS and CDR2 SASEGT. The CDR3 DNA sequence: TGTGCCAGCAGTGAAGAGGGGACTGGGTTGAAAAAACTGTTTTTT. Its protein is CASSEEGTGLKKLFF.

The V gene is TRBV20-1, the J gene TRBJ1-1, with D possibly being TRBD1 (6 bases). The CDR3 totals 10 residues. The V end lost 3 bases, the J end lost 7 bases, and 6 bases lay between the germline ends. Germline lookup yields CDR1 DFQATT and CDR2 SNEGSKA (reference sequence). CDR3 coding DNA: TGCAGTGCTAGGGACAGTGAAGCTTTCTTT. Amino acid sequence: CSARDSEAFF.

The chain carries TRBV11-2 and TRBJ2-5; 14 bases line up with TRBD2. The CDR3 spans 16 residues. From germline, CDR1 is SGHAT and CDR2 FQNNGV. With 4 bases clipped from V and 4 bases from J, the junction kept 5 bases outside the gene matches. The CDR3 DNA is TGTGCCAGCAGCTCGACTAGCGGGAGGGCCCGAGAGACCCAGTACTTC. Amino acid sequence: CASSSTSGRARETQYF.

The chain recombines TRBV5-6 with TRBJ2-6; D may be TRBD1 (6 bases). The CDR3 is made up of 17 amino acids. Germline V CDR1 and CDR2: SGHDT, YYEEEE. With 1 base removed from V and 0 bases from J, the gap between germline ends came to 11 bases. The CDR3 region is CASSLRQGSSGANVLTF. The CDR3 DNA reads as TGTGCCAGCAGCTTGAGGCAGGGGTCCTCTGGGGCCAACGTCCTGACTTTC.

V is TRBV7-8 and J is TRBJ2-1; TRBD2 matches 7 bases. V shed 6 bases and J 5 bases; nucleotides not matched to a gene: 4. Germline CDR1 reads SGHVS; CDR2 reads FQNEAQ. This CDR3 contains 13 residues. DNA for the CDR3: TGTGCCAGCAGGAGAGGGAGGGACAATGAGCAGTTCTTC. This sequence encodes CASRRGRDNEQFF.

The V and J genes are TRBV4-3 and TRBJ2-1; D is uncertain. V was cut by 1 base and J by 3 bases, with 13 bases left in between. From germline, CDR1 is LGHNA and CDR2 YSLEER. The CDR3 spans 16 residues. CDR3 sequence: CASSQAIQGFYNEQFF. The CDR3 bases are TGCGCCAGCAGCCAAGCCATTCAAGGCTTCTACAATGAGCAGTTCTTC.

The V gene is TRBV3-1 (or the pseudogene TRBV3-2), the J gene TRBJ2-1, with D perhaps TRBD2 (5 bases). V shed 4 bases and J shed 0 bases, with 16 bases lying between them. CDR1 is LGHDT and CDR2 is YNNKEL in the germline V gene (reference sequence). The length of the CDR3 is 17 residues. The CDR3 loop reads CASSPPLRESSYNEQFF. CDR3 nucleotide sequence: TGTGCCAGCAGCCCTCCCTTAAGGGAGAGCTCCTACAATGAGCAGTTCTTC.

The V gene is TRBV9, the J gene TRBJ2-3; D remains ambiguous. Germline CDR1 reads SGDLS; CDR2 reads YYNGEE. This CDR3 is built from 11 residues. V was pared by 4 bases and J by 13 bases, with 13 bases between. CDR3: CASSTDRVKYF. The CDR3 DNA is TGTGCCAGCAGCACCGACCGGGTTAAGTATTTT.

The rearrangement uses TRBV7-9 and TRBJ2-1; D unresolved. V lost 1 base and J 0 bases, leaving 13 bases between the germline ends. In germline, CDR1 is SEHNR, CDR2 FQNEAQ (reference sequence). CDR3 size: 17 residues. CDR3 loop: CASSLEGLLSSYNEQFF. CDR3 nucleotides: TGTGCCAGCAGCTTAGAAGGGCTCCTAAGCTCCTACAATGAGCAGTTCTTC.

The rearrangement uses TRBV18 and TRBJ1-1; D unclear. The CDR3 runs to 13 residues. Germline V CDR1 and CDR2: KGHSH, LQKENI. Trimming cost V 6 bases and J 1 base, with 9 bases left between them. CDR3 nucleotide sequence: TGTGCCAGCTCGTCGGACGGGAACACTGAAGCTTTCTTT. Translated: CASSSDGNTEAFF.

The chain couples TRBV15 to TRBJ1-5; D remains unclear. This CDR3 has 16 amino acids. V lost 0 bases to trimming and J lost 0 bases, with 9 bases between them. Germline loops: CDR1 LNHNV, CDR2 YYDKDF (reference sequence). CDR3 amino acids: CATSRDGGDSNQPQHF. The DNA for the CDR3 is TGTGCCACCAGCAGAGATGGCGGGGATAGCAATCAGCCCCAGCATTTT.

This chain links TRBV28 with TRBJ2-1; D could derive from TRBD1 or TRBD2 (6 bases each). The CDR3 loop spans 16 amino acids. Per germline, CDR1 MDHEN and CDR2 SYDVKM. Trimming shortened V by 2 bases and J by 0 bases, and 11 bases separated the two germline ends. The CDR3 loop is CASSLGGGGSYNEQFF. CDR3 bases: TGTGCCAGCAGTTTAGGTGGAGGGGGCTCCTACAATGAGCAGTTCTTC.

This sequence joins TRBV27 and TRBJ1-1; TRBD1 is a possible D gene (6 bases). V was clipped by 3 bases and J by 3 bases, with 14 bases between them. The CDR3 spans 15 residues. Germline V CDR1 and CDR2: MNHEY, SMNVEV (reference sequence). The CDR3 nucleotides are TGTGCCAGCAGTTTGGTACGGGGGCGAGACACTGAAGCTTTCTTT. Translated, it gives CASSLVRGRDTEAFF.

The chain couples TRBV4-3 to TRBJ1-5; no reliable D call. The V gene lost 0 bases and the J gene lost 8 bases, with 8 bases spanning the gap. The CDR3 contains 13 residues. Germline-derived CDR1 and CDR2 are LGHNA and YSLEER. This CDR3 is CASSQDSSEPQHF. The CDR3 coding sequence is TGCGCCAGCAGCCAAGACTCGTCCGAGCCCCAGCATTTT.

This clone has only one observation. The chain combines TRBV6-1 with TRBJ1-3, with D tentatively TRBD1 (5 bases). The CDR3 is made up of 15 amino acids. Trimming stripped 3 bases from V and 6 bases from J, with 15 bases between. CDR1 is MNHNS and CDR2 is SASEGT in the germline V gene. The CDR3 region has the DNA TGTGCCAGCAGTGAGTCCGGCAGGGAGGCAAACACCATATATTTT. Protein: CASSESGREANTIYF.

The J gene is TRBJ2-7, the V gene TRBV15; D is possibly TRBD1 (6 bases). Germline values: CDR1 LNHNV, CDR2 YYDKDF (reference sequence). Trimming pared 5 bases from V and 4 bases from J, leaving 12 bases between. This CDR3 spans 13 amino acids. The CDR3 is CATSLDRRYEQYF. DNA for the CDR3: TGTGCCACCAGCCTAGACAGGAGGTACGAGCAGTACTTC.

The chain links TRBV10-2 to TRBJ2-3, with D perhaps assigned TRBD1 or TRBD2 (5 bases each). The V gene's germline CDR1 is WSHSY and CDR2 SAAADI. The CDR3 totals 15 residues. The V end was cut by 7 bases, the J end by 2 bases, with 16 bases between. As DNA, the CDR3 is TGCGCCAGCACCGATGGGGGATTCACCACAGATACGCAGTATTTT. Translation gives CASTDGGFTTDTQYF.

This clone came up once. The chain employs TRBV7-8 and TRBJ1-5; tentative D call: TRBD1 (5 bases). Germline values: CDR1 SGHVS, CDR2 FQNEAQ. This CDR3 has 14 residues. The ends were cut back, 0 bases at V and 7 bases at J, with 10 bases in the middle. The CDR3, as DNA: TGTGCCAGCAGCTTAGCGCCACAGGACCAGCCCCAGCATTTT. This gives the protein CASSLAPQDQPQHF.

The CDR3 region is CASSSARWGSSYEQYF. The CDR3 bases are TGTGCCAGCAGTTCCGCCAGGTGGGGAAGCTCCTACGAGCAGTACTTC. The chain recombines TRBV28 with TRBJ2-7; D remains unclear. The V end lost 4 bases, the J end lost 0 bases, and 16 bases lay between the germline ends. Germline V gives CDR1 MDHEN, CDR2 SYDVKM. The CDR3 covers 16 residues.